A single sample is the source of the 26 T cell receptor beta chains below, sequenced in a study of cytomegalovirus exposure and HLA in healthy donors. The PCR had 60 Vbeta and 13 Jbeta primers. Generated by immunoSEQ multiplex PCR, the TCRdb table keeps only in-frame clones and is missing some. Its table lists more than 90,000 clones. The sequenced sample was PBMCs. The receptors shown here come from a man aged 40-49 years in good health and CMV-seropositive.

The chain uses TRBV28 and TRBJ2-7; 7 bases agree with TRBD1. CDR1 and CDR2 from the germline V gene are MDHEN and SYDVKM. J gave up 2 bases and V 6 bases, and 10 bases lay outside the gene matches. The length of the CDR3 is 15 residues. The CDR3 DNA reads TGTGCCAGCAGCTCCACAGGGGTGGCCCCCTACGAGCAGTACTTC. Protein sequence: CASSSTGVAPYEQYF.

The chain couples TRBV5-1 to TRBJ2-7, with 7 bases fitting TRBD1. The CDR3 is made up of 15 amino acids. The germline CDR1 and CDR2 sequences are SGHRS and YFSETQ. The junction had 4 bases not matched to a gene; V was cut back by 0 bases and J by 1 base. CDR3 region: CASSLAEQGSYEQYF. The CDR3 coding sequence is TGCGCCAGCAGCTTGGCCGAACAGGGGTCCTACGAGCAGTACTTC.

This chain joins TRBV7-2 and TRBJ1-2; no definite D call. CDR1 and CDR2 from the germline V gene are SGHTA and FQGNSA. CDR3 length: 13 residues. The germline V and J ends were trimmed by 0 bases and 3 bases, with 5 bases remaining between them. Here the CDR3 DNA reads TGTGCCAGCAGCTTAGCCTTCGACTATGGCTACACCTTC. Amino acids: CASSLAFDYGYTF.

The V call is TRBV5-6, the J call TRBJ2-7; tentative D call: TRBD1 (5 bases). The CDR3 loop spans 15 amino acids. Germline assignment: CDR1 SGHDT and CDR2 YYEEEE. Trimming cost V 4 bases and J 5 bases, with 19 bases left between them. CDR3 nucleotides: TGTGCCAGCAGCCCCTTTGGGCAGGGTGCACACGAGCAGTACTTC. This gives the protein CASSPFGQGAHEQYF.

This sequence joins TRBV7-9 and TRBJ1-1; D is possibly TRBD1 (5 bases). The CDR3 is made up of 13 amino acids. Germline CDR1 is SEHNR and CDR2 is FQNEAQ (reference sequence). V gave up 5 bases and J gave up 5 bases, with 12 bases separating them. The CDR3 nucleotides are TGTGCCAGCAGCGACGGGGGGGGGACTGAAGCTTTCTTT. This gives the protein CASSDGGGTEAFF.

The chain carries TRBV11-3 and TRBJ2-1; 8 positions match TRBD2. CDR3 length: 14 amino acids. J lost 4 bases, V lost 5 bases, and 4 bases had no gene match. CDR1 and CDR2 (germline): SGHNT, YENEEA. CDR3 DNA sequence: TGTGCCAGCAGCCCGGGACTAGTATACAATGAGCAGTTCTTC. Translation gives CASSPGLVYNEQFF.

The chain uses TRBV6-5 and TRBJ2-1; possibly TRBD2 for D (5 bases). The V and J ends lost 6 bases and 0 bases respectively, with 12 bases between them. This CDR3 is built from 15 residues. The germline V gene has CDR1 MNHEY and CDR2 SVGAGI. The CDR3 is CASRLQSGSYNEQFF. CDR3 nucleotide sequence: TGTGCCAGCAGACTACAAAGCGGCTCCTACAATGAGCAGTTCTTC.

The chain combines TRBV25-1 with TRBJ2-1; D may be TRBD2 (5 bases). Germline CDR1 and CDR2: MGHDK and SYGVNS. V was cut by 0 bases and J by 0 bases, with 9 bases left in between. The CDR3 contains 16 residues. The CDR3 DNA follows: TGTGCCAGCAGTGAATACAGTAGCGCCTCCTACAATGAGCAGTTCTTC. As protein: CASSEYSSASYNEQFF.

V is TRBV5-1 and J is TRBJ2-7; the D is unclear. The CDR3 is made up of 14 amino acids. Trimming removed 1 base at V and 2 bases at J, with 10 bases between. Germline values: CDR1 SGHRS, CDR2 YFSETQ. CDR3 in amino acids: CASSLTQRTYEQYF. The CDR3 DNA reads TGCGCCAGCAGCTTGACTCAACGAACCTACGAGCAGTACTTC.

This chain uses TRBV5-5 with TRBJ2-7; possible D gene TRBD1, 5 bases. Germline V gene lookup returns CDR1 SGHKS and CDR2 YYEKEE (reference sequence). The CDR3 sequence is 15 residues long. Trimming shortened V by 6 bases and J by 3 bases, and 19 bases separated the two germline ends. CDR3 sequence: CASTGPDTNFYEQYF. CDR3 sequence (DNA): TGTGCCAGCACCGGTCCGGACACCAATTTCTACGAGCAGTACTTC.

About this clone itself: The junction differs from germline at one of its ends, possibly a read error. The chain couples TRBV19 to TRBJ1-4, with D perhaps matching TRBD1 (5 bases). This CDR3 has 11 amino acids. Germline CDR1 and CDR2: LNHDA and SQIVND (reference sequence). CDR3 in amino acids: CASTTRGSASF. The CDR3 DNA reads TGTGCCAGTACCACCCGGGGGTCAGCCTCTTTT.

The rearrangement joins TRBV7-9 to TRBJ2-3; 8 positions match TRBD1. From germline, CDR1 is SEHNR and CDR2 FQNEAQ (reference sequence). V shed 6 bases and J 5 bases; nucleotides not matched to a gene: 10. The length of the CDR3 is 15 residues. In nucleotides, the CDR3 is TGTGCCAGCAGAAAGACAGGGGCTGCTCGAGATACGCAGTATTTT. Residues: CASRKTGAARDTQYF.

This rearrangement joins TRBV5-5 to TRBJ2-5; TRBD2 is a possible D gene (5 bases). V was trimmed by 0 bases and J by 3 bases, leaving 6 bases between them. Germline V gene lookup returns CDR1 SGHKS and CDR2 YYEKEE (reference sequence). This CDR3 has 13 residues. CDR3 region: CASSLAGKETQYF. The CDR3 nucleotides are TGTGCCAGCAGCTTGGCGGGAAAAGAGACCCAGTACTTC.

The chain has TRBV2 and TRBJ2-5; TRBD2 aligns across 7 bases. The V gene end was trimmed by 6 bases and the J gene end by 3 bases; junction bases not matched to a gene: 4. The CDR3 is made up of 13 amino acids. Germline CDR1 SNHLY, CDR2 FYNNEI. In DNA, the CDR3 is TGTGCCAGCAGCAAAGCGGGGAAAGAGACCCAGTACTTC. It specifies CASSKAGKETQYF.

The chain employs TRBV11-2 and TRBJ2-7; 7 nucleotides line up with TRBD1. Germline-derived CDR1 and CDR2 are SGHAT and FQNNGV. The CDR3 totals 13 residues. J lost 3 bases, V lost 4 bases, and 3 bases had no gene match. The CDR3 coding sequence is TGTGCCAGCAGCTCCGACAGGGTCTACGAGCAGTACTTC. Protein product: CASSSDRVYEQYF. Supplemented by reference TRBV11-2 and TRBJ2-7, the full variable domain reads EAGVAQSPRYKIIEKRQSVAFWCNPISGHATLYWYQQILGQGPKLLIQFQNNGVVDDSQLPKDRFSAERLKGVDSTLKIQPAKLEDSAVYLCASSSDRVYEQYFGPGTRLTVT.

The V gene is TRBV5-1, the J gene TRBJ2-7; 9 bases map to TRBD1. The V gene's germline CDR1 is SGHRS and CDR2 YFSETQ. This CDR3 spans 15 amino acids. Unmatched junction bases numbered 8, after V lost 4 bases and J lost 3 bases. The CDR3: CASSRLATGGYEQYF. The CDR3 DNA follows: TGCGCCAGCAGCCGACTTGCGACAGGGGGCTACGAGCAGTACTTC.

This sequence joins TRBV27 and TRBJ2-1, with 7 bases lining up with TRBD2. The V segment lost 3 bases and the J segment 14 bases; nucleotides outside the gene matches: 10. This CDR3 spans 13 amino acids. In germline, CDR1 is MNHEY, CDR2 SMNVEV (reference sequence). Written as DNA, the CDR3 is TGTGCCAGCAGTTTCGGTCCGCGGGAGACGAAGTTCTTC. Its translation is CASSFGPRETKFF.

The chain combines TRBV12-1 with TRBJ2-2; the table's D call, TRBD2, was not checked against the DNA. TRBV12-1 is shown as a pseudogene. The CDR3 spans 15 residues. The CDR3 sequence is CASSFLGDLTGELFF. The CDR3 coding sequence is TGTGCCAGCAGCTTTCTAGGAGACCTCACCGGGGAGCTGTTTTTT.

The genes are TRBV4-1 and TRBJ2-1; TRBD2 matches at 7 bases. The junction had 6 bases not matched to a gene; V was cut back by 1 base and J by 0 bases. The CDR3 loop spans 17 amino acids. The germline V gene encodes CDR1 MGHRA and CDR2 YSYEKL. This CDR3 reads CASSQAGGWGSYNEQFF. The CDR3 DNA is TGCGCCAGCAGCCAAGCCGGGGGGTGGGGCTCCTACAATGAGCAGTTCTTC.

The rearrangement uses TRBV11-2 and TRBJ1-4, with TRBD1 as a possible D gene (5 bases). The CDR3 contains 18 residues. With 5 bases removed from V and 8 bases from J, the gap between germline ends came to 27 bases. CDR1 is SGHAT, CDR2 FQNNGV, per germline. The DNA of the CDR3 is TGTGCCAGCAGCCCTTACGCCCGGCGGGGGGGGAGTGAGGAAAAACTGTTTTTT. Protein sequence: CASSPYARRGGSEEKLFF. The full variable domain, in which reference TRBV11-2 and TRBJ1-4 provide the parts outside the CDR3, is EAGVAQSPRYKIIEKRQSVAFWCNPISGHATLYWYQQILGQGPKLLIQFQNNGVVDDSQLPKDRFSAERLKGVDSTLKIQPAKLEDSAVYLCASSPYARRGGSEEKLFFGSGTQLSVL.

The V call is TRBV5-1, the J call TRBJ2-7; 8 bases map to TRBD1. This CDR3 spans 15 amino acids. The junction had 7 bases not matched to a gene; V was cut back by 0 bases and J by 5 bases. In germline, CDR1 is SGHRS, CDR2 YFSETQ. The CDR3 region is CASSLGRGLPNEQYF. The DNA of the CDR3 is TGCGCCAGCAGCTTGGGCAGGGGGCTTCCGAACGAGCAGTACTTC.

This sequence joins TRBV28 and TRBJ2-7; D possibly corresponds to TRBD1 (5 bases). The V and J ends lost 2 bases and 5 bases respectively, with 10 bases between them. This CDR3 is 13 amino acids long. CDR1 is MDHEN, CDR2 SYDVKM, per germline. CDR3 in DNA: TGTGCCAGCAGTTTAAGGGGTAACAACGAGCAGTACTTC. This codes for CASSLRGNNEQYF.

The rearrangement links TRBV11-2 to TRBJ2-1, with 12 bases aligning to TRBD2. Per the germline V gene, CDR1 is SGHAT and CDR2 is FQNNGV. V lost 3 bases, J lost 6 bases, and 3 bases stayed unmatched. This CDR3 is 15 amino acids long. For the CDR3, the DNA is TGTGCCAGCAGCTTGATACTAGCGGGAGGCAATGAGCAGTTCTTC. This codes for CASSLILAGGNEQFF.

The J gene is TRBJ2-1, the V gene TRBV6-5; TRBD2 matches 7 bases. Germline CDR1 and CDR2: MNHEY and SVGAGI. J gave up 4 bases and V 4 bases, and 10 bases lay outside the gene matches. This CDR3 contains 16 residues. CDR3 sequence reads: CASSSPQREHYNEQFF. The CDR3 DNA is TGTGCCAGCAGTTCTCCCCAGCGGGAACATTACAATGAGCAGTTCTTC.

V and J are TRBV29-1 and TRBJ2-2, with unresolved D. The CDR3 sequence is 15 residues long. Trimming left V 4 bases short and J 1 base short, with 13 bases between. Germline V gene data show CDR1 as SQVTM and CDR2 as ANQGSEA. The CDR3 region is CSVARRKGNTGELFF. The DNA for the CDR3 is TGCAGCGTTGCCCGGCGGAAAGGGAACACCGGGGAGCTGTTTTTT.

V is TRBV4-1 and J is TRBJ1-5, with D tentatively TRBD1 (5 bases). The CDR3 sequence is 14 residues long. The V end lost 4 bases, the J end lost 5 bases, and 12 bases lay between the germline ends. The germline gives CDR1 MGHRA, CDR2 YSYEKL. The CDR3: CASSLRAPDQPQHF. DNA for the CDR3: TGCGCCAGCAGCCTCAGGGCACCAGATCAGCCCCAGCATTTT.